This TCR beta chain was captured in a study of shared clonotypes between healthy human individuals (TCRdb year 2020). Context from the whole study: The cohort comprised a couple of women and a few men aged 18 to 49 years. Per donor, three plates each were used for CD4 naive and CD4 memory, two for CD8 naive, and one for CD8 memory. To increase sequencing depth and limit assay-specific biases, different laboratories used diverse techniques to prepare libraries and sequence TCR repertoires. To estimate repertoire size and how much clonotype sharing occurs between individuals, the study deeply sequenced the blood TCR repertoires of about five healthy adults. Each donor's leukapheresis produced roughly between roughly 0.85 and 9 billion PBMCs.

Study-wide conclusions, independent of this receptor: Sharing across several donors was observed for about 5% of naive CD4, 3% to 3.5% of naive CD8, about 2.5% of memory CD4, and about 0.39% of memory CD8 clonotypes. Naive subsets generally had larger estimated clonotype richness than memory subsets did. Sampling was restricted to blood, and TCR repertoires in tissues likely differ from the TCR repertoires found in blood. The genetic and exposure-history diversity represented was limited by the small number of donors. Pairwise subsampling indicated that sequencing depth was expected to affect the degree of clonotype sharing among donors. Even with the large sequencing depth, rarefaction of the sorted-subset datasets indicated that sequencing was incomplete. Higher generation probabilities were observed for clonotypes shared by all four sorted-subset donors than for non-shared clonotypes.

V is pared back by 5 bases and J by 6 bases, with 19 bases lying between the germline termini. CDR1 and CDR2 were assigned from the germline V gene as SGHTA and FQGNSA. The CDR3 numbers 15 residues from cysteine through phenylalanine. The CDR3 DNA has 45 bases and is translated from base 1. The donors were healthy, HIV-negative adults with no recently reported acute infections or vaccinations. Every donor was a Caucasian adult living in Nashville, Tennessee, USA. CD4+ T cells were enriched through magnetic negative selection, after which naive cells were positively selected on CD45RA and the remaining negative fraction served as the memory subset. Blood was collected by leukapheresis, and PBMCs were isolated by Ficoll-Histopaque density gradient centrifugation and then cryopreserved in liquid nitrogen vapor phase. Analytical flow cytometry was used to check the purity and quantity of each magnetically sorted T cell population. Each sorted fraction had its genomic DNA isolated and then quantified by UV absorbance on a Nanodrop 2000c.

Using the deep immunoSEQ assay, multiplex PCR amplified TCR CDR3 regions from genomic DNA. Genomic DNA extracted from each cell subset was distributed evenly over all wells of several immunoSEQ 96-well plates, and each plate served as one replicate. For sorted subsets, roughly 0.2 ug genomic DNA, equal to 30,000 to 35,000 T cell genomes, was loaded into each replicate PCR. The purified libraries were quantified using a Qubit 3.0 fluorometer, sized with a Bioanalyzer 2100, and then quantified again using the KAPA Library Quantification kit. Every immunoSEQ 96-well plate was sequenced on a dedicated single-read 150-cycle Illumina NextSeq 550 flow cell. Per the authors' processing: Because only junctional sequences without quality scores were contained in the immunoSEQ output, filtering matching that applied to full-length reads could not be performed. To assign V/J genes and CDR3, sequences were annotated using PyIR, a Python wrapper for IgBLAST v1.9, with IMGT germline references. Reads were removed for weak V/J assignments (E-value above 1e-6), missing CDR3, stop codons, out-of-frame junctions, or ambiguous translated residues. A V3J clonotype was defined by an identical inferred V gene, J gene, and CDR3 amino acid sequence. Percentage overlap between repertoires was calculated by dividing the number of shared unique clonotypes by the size of the smaller repertoire. Repertoire richness was assessed with RTK rarefaction, the Chao1 estimator, and Recon v2.1 estimates of unobserved clonotypes. Generation probabilities were computed with OLGA for all TCRbeta clonotypes obtained by the gDNA method from a few donors. Entries here come from immuneACCESS through TCRdb and include only in-frame sequences with V and J called. Some clones fail to appear in such tables; in the studies checked, an unresolved V gene covers under half of the shortfall, and the cause of the remainder is unknown. V, J and clone size are those of that table, while D and trimming were read from the DNA. A total of roughly 1 million clones appear in this sample, 60% to 80% of them only once. The top ten clonotypes cover about 1.5% of the sample.

As to this clone: Its antigen remains undetermined. Per-base qualities were not stored, and no clone one base away is much larger.

This sequence uses TRBV7-2 and TRBJ1-2; the D gene cannot be resolved reliably. The sequence came from a young man in good health. Material for sequencing was memory CD4+ T cells sorted from blood. Read against the paper, the sample's cell subset or site label means: CD45RA-negative fraction. The CDR3 region has the sequence CASSLEGRTTDGYTF. The nucleotides are TGTGCCAGCAGCCTAGAGGGTAGGACGACGGATGGCTACACCTTC.